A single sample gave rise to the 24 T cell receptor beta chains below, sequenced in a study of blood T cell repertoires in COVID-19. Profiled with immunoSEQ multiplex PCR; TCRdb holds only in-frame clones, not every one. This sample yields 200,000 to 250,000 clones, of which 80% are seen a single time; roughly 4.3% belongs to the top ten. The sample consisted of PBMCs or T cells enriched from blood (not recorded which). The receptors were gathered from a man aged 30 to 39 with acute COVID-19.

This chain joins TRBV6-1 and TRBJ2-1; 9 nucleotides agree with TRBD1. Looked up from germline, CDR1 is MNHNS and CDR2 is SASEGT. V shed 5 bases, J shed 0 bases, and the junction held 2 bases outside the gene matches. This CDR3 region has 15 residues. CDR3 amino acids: CASSQTGGSYNEQFF. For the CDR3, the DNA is TGTGCCAGCAGTCAGACAGGGGGCTCCTACAATGAGCAGTTCTTC.

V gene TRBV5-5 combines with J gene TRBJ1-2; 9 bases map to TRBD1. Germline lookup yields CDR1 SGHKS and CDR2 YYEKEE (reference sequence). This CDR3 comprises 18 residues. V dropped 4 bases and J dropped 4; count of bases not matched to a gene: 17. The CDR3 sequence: CASSKILRDRVVTYGYTF. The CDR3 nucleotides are TGTGCCAGCAGCAAAATACTCCGGGACAGGGTCGTTACCTATGGCTACACCTTC.

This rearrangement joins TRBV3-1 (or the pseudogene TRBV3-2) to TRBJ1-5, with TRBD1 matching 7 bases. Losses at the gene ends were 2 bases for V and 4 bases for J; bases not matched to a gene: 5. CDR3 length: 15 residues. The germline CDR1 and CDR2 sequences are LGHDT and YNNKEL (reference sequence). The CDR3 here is CASSQQGGANQPQHF. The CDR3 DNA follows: TGTGCCAGCAGCCAACAAGGGGGCGCGAATCAGCCCCAGCATTTT.

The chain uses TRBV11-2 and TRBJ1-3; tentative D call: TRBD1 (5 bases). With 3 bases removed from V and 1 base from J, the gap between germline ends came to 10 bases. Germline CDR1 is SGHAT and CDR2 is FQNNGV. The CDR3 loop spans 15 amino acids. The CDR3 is CASSFGADSGNTIYF. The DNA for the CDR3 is TGTGCCAGCAGCTTTGGGGCTGATTCTGGAAACACCATATATTTT. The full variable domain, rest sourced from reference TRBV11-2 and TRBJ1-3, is EAGVAQSPRYKIIEKRQSVAFWCNPISGHATLYWYQQILGQGPKLLIQFQNNGVVDDSQLPKDRFSAERLKGVDSTLKIQPAKLEDSAVYLCASSFGADSGNTIYFGEGSWLTVV.

Written as DNA, the CDR3 is TGTGCCAGCAGCTTAAATGTCCTCCGAGGGAGCTCCTACAATGAGCAGTTCTTC. This sequence encodes CASSLNVLRGSSYNEQFF. This chain uses TRBV7-3 with TRBJ2-1; a weak D match, TRBD2 (5 bases). The germline gives CDR1 SGHTA, CDR2 FQGTGA. V dropped 1 base and J dropped 0 bases, with 16 bases sitting between them. The CDR3 runs 18 residues. The full variable domain, rest sourced from reference TRBV7-3 and TRBJ2-1, is GAGVSQTPSNKVTEKGKYVELRCDPISGHTALYWYRQSLGQGPEFLIYFQGTGAADDSGLPNDRFFAVRPEGSVSTLKIQRTERGDSAVYLCASSLNVLRGSSYNEQFFGPGTRLTVL.

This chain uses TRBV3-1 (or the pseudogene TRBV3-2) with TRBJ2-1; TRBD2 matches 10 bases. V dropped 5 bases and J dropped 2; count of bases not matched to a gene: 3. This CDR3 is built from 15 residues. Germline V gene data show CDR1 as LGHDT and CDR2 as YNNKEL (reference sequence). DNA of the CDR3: TGTGCCAGCAGCGCAAGCGGGGGGGCCTACAATGAGCAGTTCTTC. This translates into CASSASGGAYNEQFF.

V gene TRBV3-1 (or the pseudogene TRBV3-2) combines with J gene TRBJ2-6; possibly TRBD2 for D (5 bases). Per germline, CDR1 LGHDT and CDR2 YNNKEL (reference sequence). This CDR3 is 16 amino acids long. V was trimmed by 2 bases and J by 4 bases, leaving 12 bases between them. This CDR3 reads CASSQSAPGGANVLTF. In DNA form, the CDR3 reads TGTGCCAGCAGCCAATCCGCCCCGGGGGGGGCCAACGTCCTGACTTTC.

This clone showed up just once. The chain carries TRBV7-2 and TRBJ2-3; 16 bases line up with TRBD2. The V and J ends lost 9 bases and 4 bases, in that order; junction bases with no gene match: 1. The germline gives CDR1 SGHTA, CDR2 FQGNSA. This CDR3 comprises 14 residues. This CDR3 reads CASGTSGGADTQYF. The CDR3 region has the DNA TGTGCCAGTGGGACTAGCGGGGGGGCAGATACGCAGTATTTT.

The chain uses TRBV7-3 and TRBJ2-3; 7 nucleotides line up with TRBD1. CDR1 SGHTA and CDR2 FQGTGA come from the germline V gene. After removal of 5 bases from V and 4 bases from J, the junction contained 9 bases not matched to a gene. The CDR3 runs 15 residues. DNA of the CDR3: TGTGCCAGCAGCCCTGAGGGGGCAGCGGCAGATACGCAGTATTTT. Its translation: CASSPEGAAADTQYF.

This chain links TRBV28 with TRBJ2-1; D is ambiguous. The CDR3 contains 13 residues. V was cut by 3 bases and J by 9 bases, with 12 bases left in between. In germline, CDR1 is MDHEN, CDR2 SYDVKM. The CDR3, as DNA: TGTGCCAGCAGTTTTGTCACTAAGGTTGAGCAGTTCTTC. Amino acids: CASSFVTKVEQFF.

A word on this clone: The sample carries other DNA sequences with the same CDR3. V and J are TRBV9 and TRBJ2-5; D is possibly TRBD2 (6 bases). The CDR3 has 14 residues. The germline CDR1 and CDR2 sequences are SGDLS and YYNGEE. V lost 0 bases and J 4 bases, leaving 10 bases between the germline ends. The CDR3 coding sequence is TGTGCCAGCAGCGTAGGGGTGGGGGGAGAGACCCAGTACTTC. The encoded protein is CASSVGVGGETQYF.

The CDR3 DNA follows: TGTGCCATCAGTGAATCTCAGGGAAGAGAAAAACTGTTTTTT. This encodes CAISESQGREKLFF. The chain combines TRBV10-3 with TRBJ1-4; tentatively, D is TRBD1 (5 bases). Trimming removed 3 bases from V and 8 bases from J, with 13 bases in between. The CDR3 totals 14 residues. Germline CDR1 ENHRY, CDR2 SYGVKD.

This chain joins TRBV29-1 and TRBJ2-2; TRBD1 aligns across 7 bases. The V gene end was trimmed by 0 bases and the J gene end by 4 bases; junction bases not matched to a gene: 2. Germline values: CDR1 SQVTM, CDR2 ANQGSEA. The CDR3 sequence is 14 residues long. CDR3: CSVEDPGGTGELFF. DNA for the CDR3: TGCAGCGTTGAAGATCCAGGGGGCACCGGGGAGCTGTTTTTT.

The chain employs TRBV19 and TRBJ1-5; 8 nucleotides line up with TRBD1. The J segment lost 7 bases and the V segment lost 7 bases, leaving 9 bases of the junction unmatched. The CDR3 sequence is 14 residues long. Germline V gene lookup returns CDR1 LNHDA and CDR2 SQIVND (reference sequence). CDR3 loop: CASTLTGAGQPQHF. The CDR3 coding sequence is TGTGCCAGTACCCTGACAGGGGCCGGGCAGCCCCAGCATTTT.

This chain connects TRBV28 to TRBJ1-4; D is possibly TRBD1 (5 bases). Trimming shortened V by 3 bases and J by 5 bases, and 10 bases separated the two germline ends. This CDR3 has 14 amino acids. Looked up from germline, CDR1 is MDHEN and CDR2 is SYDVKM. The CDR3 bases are TGTGCCAGCAGTTTGCCAGGGATAAATGAAAAACTGTTTTTT. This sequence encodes CASSLPGINEKLFF.

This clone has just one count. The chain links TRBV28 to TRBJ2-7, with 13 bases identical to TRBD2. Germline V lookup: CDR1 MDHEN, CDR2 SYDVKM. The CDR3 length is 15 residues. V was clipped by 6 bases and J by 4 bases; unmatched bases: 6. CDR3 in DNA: TGTGCCAGCAGCCGCCGACTAGCGGGGGGTTACGAGCAGTACTTC. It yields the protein CASSRRLAGGYEQYF.

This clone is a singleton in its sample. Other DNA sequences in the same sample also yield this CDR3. In DNA form, the CDR3 reads TGCGCCAGCAGCTTCCGGGACTCCTACAATGAGCAGTTCTTC. It specifies CASSFRDSYNEQFF. V is TRBV5-1 and J is TRBJ2-1; perhaps TRBD2 as D (5 bases). CDR1 is SGHRS and CDR2 is YFSETQ in the germline V gene. This CDR3 has 14 amino acids. V dropped 2 bases and J dropped 0 bases, with 6 bases sitting between them.

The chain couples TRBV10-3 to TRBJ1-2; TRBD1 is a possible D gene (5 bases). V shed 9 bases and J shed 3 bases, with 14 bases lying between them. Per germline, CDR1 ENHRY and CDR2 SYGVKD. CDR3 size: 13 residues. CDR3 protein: CAIQLRDDYGYTF. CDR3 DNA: TGTGCCATTCAACTCAGGGATGACTATGGCTACACCTTC.

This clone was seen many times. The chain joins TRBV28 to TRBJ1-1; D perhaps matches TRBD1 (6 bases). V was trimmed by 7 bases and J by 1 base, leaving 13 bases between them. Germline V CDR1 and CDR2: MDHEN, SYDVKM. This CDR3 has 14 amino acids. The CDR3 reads CASTTGTSNTEAFF. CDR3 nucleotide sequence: TGTGCCAGCACTACCGGGACATCGAACACTGAAGCTTTCTTT.

DNA for the CDR3: TGTGCCAGCAGCTCGGACAGTACCTACGAGCAGTACTTC. It yields the protein CASSSDSTYEQYF. The chain employs TRBV7-9 and TRBJ2-7; D might be TRBD1 (6 bases). V dropped 4 bases and J dropped 2 bases, with 9 bases sitting between them. Germline V gives CDR1 SEHNR, CDR2 FQNEAQ (reference sequence). CDR3 length equals 13 residues.

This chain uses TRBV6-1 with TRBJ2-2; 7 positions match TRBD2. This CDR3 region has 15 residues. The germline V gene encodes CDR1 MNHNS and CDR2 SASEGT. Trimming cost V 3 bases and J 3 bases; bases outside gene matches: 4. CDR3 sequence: CASSDGTTHTGELFF. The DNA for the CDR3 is TGTGCCAGCAGTGACGGGACTACACACACCGGGGAGCTGTTTTTT.

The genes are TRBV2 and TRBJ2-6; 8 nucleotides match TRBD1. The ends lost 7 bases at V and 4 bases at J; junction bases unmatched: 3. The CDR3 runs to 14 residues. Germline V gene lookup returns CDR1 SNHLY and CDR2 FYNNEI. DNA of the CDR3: TGTGCCAGCACAGGGGGCATGGGGGCCAACGTCCTGACTTTC. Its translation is CASTGGMGANVLTF.

The CDR3 DNA reads as TGTGCCAGCAGCTCGTGGACAGGGAACACCGGGGAGCTGTTTTTT. Encoded protein: CASSSWTGNTGELFF. V is TRBV11-2 and J is TRBJ2-2, with 7 bases fitting TRBD1. Germline trimming cut 4 bases from V and 1 base from J; bases unmatched to any gene: 3. In germline, CDR1 is SGHAT, CDR2 FQNNGV. The CDR3 sequence is 15 residues long.

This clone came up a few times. CDR3 in amino acids: CASREGGPTSLYNEQFF. CDR3 sequence (DNA): TGTGCCAGCAGGGAAGGGGGACCTACTAGTTTGTACAATGAGCAGTTCTTC. This rearrangement joins TRBV5-4 to TRBJ2-1; D is perhaps TRBD1 (6 bases). Per the germline V gene, CDR1 is SGHNT and CDR2 is YYREEE (reference sequence). The CDR3 length is 17 residues. Trimming pared 5 bases from V and 4 bases from J, leaving 22 bases between.